The rows below give T cell receptor beta chains drawn from one sample of a study of blood T cells in healthy people across ages. TCRdb used MiXCR to reprocess the 5' RACE reads, holding one entry per CDR3 protein. The table records about 640,000 distinct CDR3 sequences, roughly 53% of them present only once. The sequencing input was blood. These receptor sequences come from a man in his fifties or sixties in good health. CDR3s include the opening cysteine and the closing phenylalanine or tryptophan. The D gene is left open where the match is weak. Size tells how often a clone was seen (once, few, many) or the class of an expanded clone, and some rows leave it out.

V	J	length	size	D	DNA	CDR3
TRBV7-7	TRBJ2-1	16	.	.	TGTGCTAGCGAACGGGGATCGTTTTCCGAATTACCAAAGCAGTTCTTC	CASERGSFSELPKQFF
TRBV7-8	TRBJ2-1	18	once	TRBD1	TGTGCCAGCAGCTTAGTAAGCAGGGGGCAATTTGAAGGGAATGAGCAGTTCTTC	CASSLVSRGQFEGNEQFF
TRBV20-1	TRBJ2-1	16	few	.	TGCAGTGCTAGAGACGGGGTTTCGGCCACTCGCGATGAGCAGTTCTTC	CSARDGVSATRDEQFF
TRBV20-1	TRBJ2-2	16	.	TRBD2	TGCAGTGCTCTTCCGGGACTAGCGGCGAACACCGGGGAGCTGTTTTTT	CSALPGLAANTGELFF
TRBV14	TRBJ2-4	19	.	TRBD1	TGTGCCAGCAGCCAAATCCGGGACAGGGGACCTCTAGCCAAAAACATTCAGTACTTC	CASSQIRDRGPLAKNIQYF
TRBV7-9	TRBJ1-4	14	.	TRBD1	TGTGCCAGCAGCTTAGAGGGGACAGGCGAAAAACTGTTTTTT	CASSLEGTGEKLFF
TRBV29-1	TRBJ2-7	13	once	.	TGCAGCGTTCCTGGGGGACAATACAATGAGCAGTACTTC	CSVPGGQYNEQYF
TRBV20-1	TRBJ2-1	15	few	TRBD1	TGCAGTGCTACGACAGGGGGCGACTTCGTCGATGAGCAGTTCTTC	CSATTGGDFVDEQFF
TRBV9	TRBJ2-1	14	few	.	TGTGCCAGCAGCGTAGCTCTCAGGGGCGATGAGCAGTTCTTC	CASSVALRGDEQFF
TRBV9	TRBJ2-5	17	.	TRBD1	TGTGCCAGCAGCGTAGGCGCGTCGGACAGGGGAACAGAGACCCAGTACTTC	CASSVGASDRGTETQYF
TRBV20-1	TRBJ2-7	12	few	TRBD1	TGCAGTGTACAGGGGTCCACCTACGAGCAGTACTTC	CSVQGSTYEQYF
TRBV7-2	TRBJ2-1	14	few	.	TGTGCCAGCAGCTTAATGGGCACGAACAATGAGCAGTTCTTC	CASSLMGTNNEQFF
TRBV18	TRBJ1-2	15	.	TRBD1	TGTGCCAGCAACGACCGGGACAGGGAGAACTATGGCTACACCTTC	CASNDRDRENYGYTF
TRBV12-3/TRBV12-4	TRBJ2-5	16	.	TRBD2	TGTGCCAGCAGCCGTTTTAGCGGGGCCCGGATAGAGACCCAGTACTTC	CASSRFSGARIETQYF
TRBV5-1	TRBJ2-3	14	.	.	TGCGCCAGCAGCTTAGAATCCTATACAGATACGCAGTATTTT	CASSLESYTDTQYF
TRBV21-1	TRBJ2-7	13	.	.	TGTGCCAGCAGCATCCGGGGAGGGATCGAGCAGTACTTC	CASSIRGGIEQYF
TRBV5-5	TRBJ2-7	14	.	TRBD2	TGTGCCAGCAGCTTGGTAGTCCGGGAGGGCGAGCAGTACTTC	CASSLVVREGEQYF
TRBV10-3	TRBJ2-7	16	few	TRBD2	TGTGCCATCAGTGACCTGACTAGCGGGGGTCGCAATGAGCAGTACTTC	CAISDLTSGGRNEQYF
TRBV20-1	TRBJ1-4	13	.	.	TGCAGTGCTTCTCCAAGGGTAGTAGAAAAACTGTTTTTT	CSASPRVVEKLFF
TRBV2	TRBJ2-7	14	.	.	TGTGCCAGCACCGCTTACAGGGGAGGCGACGAGCAGTACTTC	CASTAYRGGDEQYF
TRBV9	TRBJ2-7	14	.	.	TGTGCCAGCAGCTCCACCGGGGACTCCTACGAGCAGTACTTC	CASSSTGDSYEQYF
TRBV14	TRBJ1-2	15	once	TRBD1	TGTGCCAGCAGCCAGGGACAGGGGGGCTCCTATGGCTACACCTTC	CASSQGQGGSYGYTF
TRBV10-2	TRBJ2-7	14	.	.	TGCGCCAGCAGGGAAGCCCTGGGCTCCTACGAGCAGTACTTC	CASREALGSYEQYF
TRBV7-9	TRBJ2-1	14	few	.	TGTGCCAGCAGCTTAATGTCCGGGGGCAATGAGCAGTTCTTC	CASSLMSGGNEQFF
TRBV10-3	TRBJ1-5	14	few	.	TGTGCCATCAGTGAGGGCAGCTTTAATCAGCCCCAGCATTTT	CAISEGSFNQPQHF
TRBV11-2	TRBJ2-1	13	few	.	TGTGCCAGCAGCCGCGACACGGTCAATGAGCAGTTCTTC	CASSRDTVNEQFF
TRBV10-3	TRBJ1-1	15	.	TRBD1	TGTGCCATCAGTGAGTCCCCCCAGGGGGACACTGAAGCTTTCTTT	CAISESPQGDTEAFF
TRBV2	TRBJ2-7	17	.	TRBD1	TGTGCCAGCAGTGAAGCAGTATCCGGGACAGTATCCTACGAGCAGTACTTC	CASSEAVSGTVSYEQYF
TRBV20-1	TRBJ2-3	17	.	TRBD2	TGCAGTGCTCCCAAGTCTAGCGGGGGGGCTACCGCAGATACGCAGTATTTT	CSAPKSSGGATADTQYF
TRBV7-7	TRBJ2-2	15	.	TRBD1	TGTGCCAGCAGCCTAGGGACAGGGTACACCGGGGAGCTGTTTTTT	CASSLGTGYTGELFF
TRBV20-1	TRBJ2-7	13	.	.	TGCAGTGCCCGGGGGACCTTTTCCTACGAGCAGTACTTC	CSARGTFSYEQYF
TRBV2	TRBJ2-3	15	.	TRBD2	TGTGCCAGCAGCGCTCTAGCGGGGGGCACGGATACGCAGTATTTT	CASSALAGGTDTQYF
TRBV7-9	TRBJ1-2	12	.	.	TGTGCCAGCAGCACGCTGATACCCCTCTACACCTTC	CASSTLIPLYTF
TRBV12-3/TRBV12-4	TRBJ1-1	15	.	TRBD1	TGTGCCAGCAGCGCCCAGACAGGGGTTGGAGCTGAAGCTTTCTTT	CASSAQTGVGAEAFF
TRBV11-2	TRBJ2-3	15	once	.	TGTGCCAGCAGCTCCGGGACACTTTTCACAGATACGCAGTATTTT	CASSSGTLFTDTQYF
TRBV21-1	TRBJ2-5	15	.	.	TGCGCCCCCGAAGCGGGAGCGGGGGATCAAGAGACCCAGTACTTC	CAPEAGAGDQETQYF
TRBV6-5	TRBJ2-1	14	.	TRBD1	TGTGCCAGCAGTTCCCAGGGGGCAGTAAATGAGCAGTTCTTC	CASSSQGAVNEQFF
TRBV20-1	TRBJ2-2	15	.	TRBD2	TGCAGTGCTAGAGAGAGCGGGGGGTACACCGGGGAGCTGTTTTTT	CSARESGGYTGELFF
TRBV28	TRBJ1-6	15	.	.	TGTGCCACCCGGGGGGGAAGCTCCTATAATTCACCCCTCCACTTT	CATRGGSSYNSPLHF
TRBV12-3/TRBV12-4	TRBJ2-7	16	.	TRBD2	TGTGCCAGCAGTTTAGGGACTAGCGGGGTACCCTACGAGCAGTACTTC	CASSLGTSGVPYEQYF
TRBV5-1	TRBJ2-5	16	few	.	TGCGCCAGCAGCTTGGATGACGGACCCCTCAGGGAGACCCAGTACTTC	CASSLDDGPLRETQYF
TRBV5-1	TRBJ2-1	15	.	.	TGCGCCAGCAGCTTGGGGGTCGGGGCCTACAATGAGCAGTTCTTC	CASSLGVGAYNEQFF
TRBV25-1	TRBJ2-6	13	.	.	TGTGCCAGCAGTGGTTATGGGGCCAACGTCCTGACTTTC	CASSGYGANVLTF
TRBV15	TRBJ1-2	16	.	.	TGTGCCACCAGCAGAGAGGGGGGAGGGTCATACTATGGCTACACCTTC	CATSREGGGSYYGYTF
TRBV6-2/TRBV6-3	TRBJ1-2	14	.	.	TGTGCCAGCAGTTCGACGGCGACTAACTATGGCTACACCTTC	CASSSTATNYGYTF
TRBV20-1	TRBJ2-5	13	.	.	TGCAGTGCTCTTCCGGGAGATCAAGAGACCCAGTACTTC	CSALPGDQETQYF
TRBV12-3/TRBV12-4	TRBJ2-3	13	.	.	TGTGCCAGTGGGCTTTTCCGCGGGGATACGCAGTATTTT	CASGLFRGDTQYF
TRBV6-1	TRBJ2-1	12	.	.	TGTGCCAGCAGACGCCTCGTTAATGAGCAGTTCTTC	CASRRLVNEQFF
TRBV5-1	TRBJ2-7	15	.	TRBD1	TGCGCCAGCAGCTTGTTTGACAGGGCGGCAGACGAGCAGTACTTC	CASSLFDRAADEQYF
TRBV5-1	TRBJ1-2	15	.	TRBD1	TGCGCCAGCAGCCAGACAGGGAGCTATGACTATGGCTACACCTTC	CASSQTGSYDYGYTF
TRBV7-2	TRBJ1-6	16	once	TRBD1	TGTGCCAGCAGCTTAGATGGGACAGCCTATAATTCACCCCTCCACTTT	CASSLDGTAYNSPLHF
TRBV2	TRBJ2-4	15	.	TRBD2	TGTGCCAGCAGCCGCGGGGGGGCCGCGGGAAACATTCAGTACTTC	CASSRGGAAGNIQYF
TRBV4-2	TRBJ1-6	16	.	TRBD1	TGTGCCAGCAGCCAAGGGCAGGGGGCTGCCAATTCACCCCTCCACTTT	CASSQGQGAANSPLHF
TRBV29-1	TRBJ2-7	14	few	TRBD2	TGCAGCGTTGGGTATGTGGCGGGGGGTGTCGAGCAGTACTTC	CSVGYVAGGVEQYF
TRBV20-1	TRBJ2-5	14	.	.	TGCAGTGCTAGAGATAGGCAGGGTGGGGAGACCCAGTACTTC	CSARDRQGGETQYF
TRBV18	TRBJ1-2	14	.	TRBD1	TGTGCCAGCTCACCCGGACAGGGTTCAAATGGCTACACCTTC	CASSPGQGSNGYTF
TRBV29-1	TRBJ2-5	12	.	TRBD1	TGCAGCGTTGTTGACAGGGGGTCGACCCAGTACTTC	CSVVDRGSTQYF
TRBV6-5	TRBJ2-5	15	.	TRBD1	TGTGCCAGCCGTTATGGGGGGGACAGGGAAGAGACCCAGTACTTC	CASRYGGDREETQYF
TRBV20-1	TRBJ2-5	12	once	.	TGCAGTGCGCACAGGGTTGGAGAGACCCAGTACTTC	CSAHRVGETQYF
TRBV5-1	TRBJ2-1	14	.	TRBD1	TGCGCCAGCAGTTCCGGACAGGGGGACAATGAGCAGTTCTTC	CASSSGQGDNEQFF